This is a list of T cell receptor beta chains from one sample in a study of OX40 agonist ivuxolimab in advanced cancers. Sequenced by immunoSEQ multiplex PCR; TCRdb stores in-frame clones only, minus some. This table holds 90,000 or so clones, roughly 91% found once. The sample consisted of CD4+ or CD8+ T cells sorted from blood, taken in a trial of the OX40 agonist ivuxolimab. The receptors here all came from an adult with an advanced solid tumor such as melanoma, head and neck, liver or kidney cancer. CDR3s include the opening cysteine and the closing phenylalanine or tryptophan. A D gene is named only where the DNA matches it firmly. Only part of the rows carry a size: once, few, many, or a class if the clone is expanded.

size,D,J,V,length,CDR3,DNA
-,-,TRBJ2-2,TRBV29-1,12,CSVQQGLGELFF,TGCAGCGTTCAACAGGGCCTCGGGGAGCTGTTTTTT
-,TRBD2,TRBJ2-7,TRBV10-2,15,CASSGGLAGDSEQYF,TGCGCCAGCAGCGGCGGACTAGCGGGAGACTCCGAGCAGTACTTC
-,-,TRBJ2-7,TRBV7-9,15,CASSPEYRGGYEQYF,TGTGCCAGCAGCCCAGAGTACAGGGGGGGATACGAGCAGTACTTC
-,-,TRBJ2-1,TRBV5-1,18,CASSPPGAGPSSYNEQFF,TGCGCCAGCAGCCCGCCGGGGGCCGGGCCCAGCTCCTACAATGAGCAGTTCTTC
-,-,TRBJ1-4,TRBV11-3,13,CASRGSGHEKLFF,TGTGCCAGCAGAGGGAGTGGGCATGAAAAACTGTTTTTT
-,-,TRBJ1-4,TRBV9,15,CASSGNFATNEKLFF,TGTGCCAGCAGCGGCAACTTTGCAACTAATGAAAAACTGTTTTTT
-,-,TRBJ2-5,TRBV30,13,CACTGGQKETQYF,TGTGCCTGCACTGGTGGGCAGAAAGAGACCCAGTACTTC
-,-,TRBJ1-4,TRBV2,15,CASNKDGTTNEKLFF,TGTGCCAGCAACAAGGACGGAACAACTAATGAAAAACTGTTTTTT
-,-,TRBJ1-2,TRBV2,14,CASSVVQTAYGYTF,TGTGCCAGCAGTGTCGTCCAGACGGCCTATGGCTACACCTTC
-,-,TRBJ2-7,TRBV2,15,CASRPTGGGSYEQYF,TGTGCCAGCAGACCTACAGGGGGGGGCTCCTACGAGCAGTACTTC
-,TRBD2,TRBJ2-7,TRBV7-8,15,CASSTGLAVPYEQYF,TGTGCCAGCAGCACGGGACTAGCGGTACCCTACGAGCAGTACTTC
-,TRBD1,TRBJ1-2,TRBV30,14,CAWSRGQGGDGYTF,TGTGCCTGGAGTCGAGGACAGGGGGGGGATGGCTACACCTTC
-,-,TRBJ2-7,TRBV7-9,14,CASSLLGGFHEQYF,TGTGCCAGCAGCTTACTGGGAGGCTTCCACGAGCAGTACTTC
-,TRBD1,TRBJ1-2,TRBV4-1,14,CASSQDQGGSGYTF,TGCGCCAGCAGCCAAGATCAAGGGGGCAGTGGCTACACCTTC
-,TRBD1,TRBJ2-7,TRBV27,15,CASSQTGGQGYEQYF,TGTGCCAGCAGTCAGACAGGGGGTCAGGGGTACGAGCAGTACTTC
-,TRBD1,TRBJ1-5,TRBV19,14,CASSIGTGSQPQHF,TGTGCCAGTAGTATCGGGACAGGGAGTCAGCCCCAGCATTTT
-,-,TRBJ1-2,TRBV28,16,CASSSWGRGNDYGYTF,TGTGCCAGCAGCTCCTGGGGTCGGGGGAACGACTATGGCTACACCTTC
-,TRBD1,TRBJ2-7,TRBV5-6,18,CASSLRDRGQAGSYEQYF,TGTGCCAGCAGCTTAAGGGACAGGGGGCAAGCGGGAAGCTACGAGCAGTACTTC
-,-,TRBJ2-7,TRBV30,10,CAWGSYEQYF,TGTGCCTGGGGGAGCTACGAGCAGTACTTC
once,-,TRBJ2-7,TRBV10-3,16,CAISVGHGAVSYEQYF,TGTGCCATCAGTGTCGGGCACGGGGCTGTATCCTACGAGCAGTACTTC
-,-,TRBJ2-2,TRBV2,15,CASTYGVSNTGELFF,TGTGCCAGCACCTATGGGGTTTCGAACACCGGGGAGCTGTTTTTT
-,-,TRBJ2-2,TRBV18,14,CASSPPGRTGELFF,TGTGCCAGCTCACCACCGGGTCGAACCGGGGAGCTGTTTTTT
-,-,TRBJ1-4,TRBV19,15,CASRNRDATNEKLFF,TGTGCCAGTAGGAACAGGGATGCAACTAATGAAAAACTGTTTTTT